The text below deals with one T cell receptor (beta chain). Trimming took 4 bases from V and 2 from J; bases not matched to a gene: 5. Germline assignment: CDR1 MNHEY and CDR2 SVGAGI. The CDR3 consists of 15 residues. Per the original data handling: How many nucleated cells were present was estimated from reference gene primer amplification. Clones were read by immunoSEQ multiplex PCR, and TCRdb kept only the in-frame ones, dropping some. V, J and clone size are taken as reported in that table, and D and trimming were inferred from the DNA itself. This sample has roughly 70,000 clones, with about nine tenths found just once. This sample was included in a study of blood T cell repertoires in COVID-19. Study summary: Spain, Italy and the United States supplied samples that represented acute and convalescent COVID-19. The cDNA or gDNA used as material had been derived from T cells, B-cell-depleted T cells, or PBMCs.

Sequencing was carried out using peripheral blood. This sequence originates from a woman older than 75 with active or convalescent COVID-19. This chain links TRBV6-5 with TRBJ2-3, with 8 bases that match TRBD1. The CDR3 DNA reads TGTGCCAGCAGTTCTGGACAGGGTCTCACAGATACGCAGTATTTT. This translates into CASSSGQGLTDTQYF.